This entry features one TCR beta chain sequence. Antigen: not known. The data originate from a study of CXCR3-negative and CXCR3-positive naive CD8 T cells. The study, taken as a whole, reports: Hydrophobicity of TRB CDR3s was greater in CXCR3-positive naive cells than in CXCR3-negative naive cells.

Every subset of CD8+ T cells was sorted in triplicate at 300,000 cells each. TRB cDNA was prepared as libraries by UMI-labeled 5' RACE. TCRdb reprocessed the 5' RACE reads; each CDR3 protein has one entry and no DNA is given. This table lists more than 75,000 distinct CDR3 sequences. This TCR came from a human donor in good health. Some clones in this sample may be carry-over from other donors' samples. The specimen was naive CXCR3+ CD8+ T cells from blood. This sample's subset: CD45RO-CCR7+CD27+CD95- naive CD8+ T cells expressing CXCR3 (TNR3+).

The CDR3 sequence: CASSQEGGYSYNEQFF. The rearrangement links TRBV4-1 to TRBJ2-1; TCRdb gives TRBD2 as the D gene, but with no DNA this cannot be confirmed. The CDR3 is 16 residues long. CDR1 MGHRA and CDR2 YSYEKL come from the germline V gene.